This entry describes one T cell receptor (beta chain). The antigen remains undetermined. The data are from a study of cytomegalovirus exposure and HLA in healthy donors. Study-wide background: Earlier findings included about 120 million unique TCR beta sequences obtained from roughly 200 million T cells. An early release of data contained approximately 80 million unique TCRs, which came from HLA-typed donors.

Findings and caveats of the study: A few chains tied to CMV proved CMV antigen-specific in vitro. Later analysis showed most CMV-associated TCR beta chains appearing HLA-restricted.

V lost 2 bases, J lost 3 bases, and 6 bases stayed unmatched. The CDR3 spans 15 residues. The V gene's germline CDR1 is GTSNPN and CDR2 SVGIG (reference sequence). The PCR was carried out with 60 Vbeta primers and 13 Jbeta primers. Method: immunoSEQ multiplex PCR; TCRdb's copy keeps in-frame clones and lacks some. The table has roughly 200,000 clones, approximately 80% seen once. The receptor was isolated from a boy between 10 and 17 years old in good health and CMV-seronegative. The chain recombines TRBV30 with TRBJ2-2, with 7 nucleotides matching TRBD2. Sequencing was performed on PBMCs. The CDR3 spells CAWSSIGRDTGELFF. In nucleotides, the CDR3 is TGTGCCTGGAGTTCCATAGGGAGGGACACCGGGGAGCTGTTTTTT. Together with reference TRBV30 and TRBJ2-2, the CDR3 gives the full variable domain: SQTIHQWPATLVQPVGSPLSLECTVEGTSNPNLYWYRQAAGRGLQLLFYSVGIGQISSEVPQNLSASRPQDRQFILSSKKLLLSDSGFYLCAWSSIGRDTGELFFGEGSRLTVL.